The T cell receptor (beta chain) under discussion was sequenced for a study of cytomegalovirus exposure and HLA in healthy donors. Assay used: immunoSEQ multiplex PCR; TCRdb lists only in-frame clones, some missing. The table shows 120,000 to 150,000 clones, with 87% occurring only once. The table lists this clone with a few counts. This CDR3 spans 16 amino acids. CDR1 is SQVTM and CDR2 is ANQGSEA in the germline V gene. V lost 4 bases and J lost 0; bases outside the gene matches: 5. This receptor was taken from a man aged 18-30 years in good health and CMV-seropositive. Specimen: PBMCs. V is TRBV29-1 and J is TRBJ2-1; the match to TRBD2 covers 11 bases. The CDR3 region is CSVAPGTSGSYNEQFF. In nucleotides, the CDR3 is TGCAGCGTTGCCCCCGGGACTAGCGGCTCCTACAATGAGCAGTTCTTC.